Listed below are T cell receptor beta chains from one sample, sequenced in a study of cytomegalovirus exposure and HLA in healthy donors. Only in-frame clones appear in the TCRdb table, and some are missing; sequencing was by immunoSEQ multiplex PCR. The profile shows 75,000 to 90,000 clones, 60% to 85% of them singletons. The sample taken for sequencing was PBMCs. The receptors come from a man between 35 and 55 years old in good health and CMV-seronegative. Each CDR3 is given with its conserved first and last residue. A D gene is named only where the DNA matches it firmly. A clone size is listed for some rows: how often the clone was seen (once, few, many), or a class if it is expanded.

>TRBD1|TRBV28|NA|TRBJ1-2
CASSAFHPGQTNGYTF
TGTGCCAGCAGTGCCTTTCATCCGGGACAGACGAATGGCTACACCTTC
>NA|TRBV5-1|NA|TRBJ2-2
CASSLAGAGSTGELFF
TGCGCCAGCAGCTTGGCAGGCGCAGGGTCCACCGGGGAGCTGTTTTTT
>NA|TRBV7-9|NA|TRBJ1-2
CASTQGMGGYTF
TGTGCCAGCACCCAGGGGATGGGTGGCTACACCTTC
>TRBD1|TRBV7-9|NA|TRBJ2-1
CASLRDRDYNEQFF
TGTGCCAGCCTCCGGGACAGGGACTACAATGAGCAGTTCTTC
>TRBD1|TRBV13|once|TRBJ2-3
CASSFWDRRGTDTQYF
TGTGCCAGCAGCTTCTGGGACAGGAGGGGCACAGATACGCAGTATTTT
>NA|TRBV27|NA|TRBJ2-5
CASSRRLDSGETQYF
TGTGCCAGCAGTCGCCGGCTAGATTCCGGTGAGACCCAGTACTTC
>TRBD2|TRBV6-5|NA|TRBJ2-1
CASSYTGTSGSDEQFF
TGTGCCAGCAGTTACACCGGGACTAGCGGGAGTGATGAGCAGTTCTTC
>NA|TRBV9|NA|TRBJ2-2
CASSPPFGANTGELFF
TGTGCCAGCAGCCCCCCTTTTGGAGCGAACACCGGGGAGCTGTTTTTT
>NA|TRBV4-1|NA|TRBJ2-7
CASSQSHRSEQYF
TGCGCCAGCAGCCAGAGTCACAGGTCCGAGCAGTACTTC
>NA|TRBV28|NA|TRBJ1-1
CASSFAPSEAFF
TGTGCCAGCAGTTTTGCGCCGTCTGAAGCTTTCTTT
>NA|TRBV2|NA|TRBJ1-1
CASILEDRNTEAFF
TGTGCCAGCATCCTAGAAGACCGGAACACTGAAGCTTTCTTT
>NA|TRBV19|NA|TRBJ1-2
CASSIGTHRDGYTF
TGTGCCAGTAGTATAGGGACCCACAGGGACGGCTACACCTTC
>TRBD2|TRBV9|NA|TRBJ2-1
CASSVGGGSSYNEQFF
TGTGCCAGCAGCGTAGGGGGCGGGAGCTCCTACAATGAGCAGTTCTTC
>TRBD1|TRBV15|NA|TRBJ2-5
CATSRDGQGETQYF
TGTGCCACCAGCAGAGATGGACAGGGAGAGACCCAGTACTTC
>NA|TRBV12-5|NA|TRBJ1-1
CASGADSRLSEAFF
TGTGCTAGTGGCGCGGACAGCCGTTTATCTGAAGCTTTCTTT
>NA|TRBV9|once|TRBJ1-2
CASSPGTYYGYTF
TGTGCCAGCAGCCCCGGGACATACTATGGCTACACCTTC
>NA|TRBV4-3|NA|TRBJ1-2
CASSQDVLAANYGYTF
TGCGCCAGCAGCCAAGATGTCTTGGCGGCTAACTATGGCTACACCTTC
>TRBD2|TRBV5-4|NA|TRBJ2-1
CASSLAGGLANEQFF
TGTGCCAGCAGCTTGGCCGGGGGGTTAGCTAATGAGCAGTTCTTC
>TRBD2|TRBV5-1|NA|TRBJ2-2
CASSLFETSGANTGELFF
TGCGCCAGCAGCTTGTTTGAGACTAGCGGAGCGAACACCGGGGAGCTGTTTTTT